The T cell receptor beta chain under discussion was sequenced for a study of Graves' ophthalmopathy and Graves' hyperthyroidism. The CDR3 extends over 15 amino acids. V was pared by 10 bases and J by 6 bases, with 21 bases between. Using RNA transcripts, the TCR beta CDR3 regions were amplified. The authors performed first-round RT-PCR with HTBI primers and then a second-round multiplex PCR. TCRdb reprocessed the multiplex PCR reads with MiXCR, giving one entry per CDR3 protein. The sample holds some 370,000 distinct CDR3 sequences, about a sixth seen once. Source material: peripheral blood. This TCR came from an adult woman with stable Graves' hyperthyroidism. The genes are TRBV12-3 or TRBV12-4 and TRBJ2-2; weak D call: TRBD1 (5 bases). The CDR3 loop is CATLKDTIYPGELFF. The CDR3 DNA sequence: TGTGCCACCCTAAAGGACACCATTTACCCCGGGGAGCTGTTTTTT.